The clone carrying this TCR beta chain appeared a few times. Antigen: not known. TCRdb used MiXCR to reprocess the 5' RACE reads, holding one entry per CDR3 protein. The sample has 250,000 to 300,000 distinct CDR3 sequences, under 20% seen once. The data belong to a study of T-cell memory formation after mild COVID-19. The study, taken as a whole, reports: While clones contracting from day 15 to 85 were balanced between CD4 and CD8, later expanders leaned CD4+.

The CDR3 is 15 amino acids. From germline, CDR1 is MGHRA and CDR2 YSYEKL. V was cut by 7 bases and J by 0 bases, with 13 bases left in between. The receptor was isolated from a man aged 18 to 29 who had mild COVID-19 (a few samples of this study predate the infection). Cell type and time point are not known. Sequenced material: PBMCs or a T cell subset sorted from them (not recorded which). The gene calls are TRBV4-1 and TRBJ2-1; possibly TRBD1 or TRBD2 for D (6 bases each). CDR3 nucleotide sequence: TGCGCCAGCAACCGGGGGCAAAGCTCCTACAATGAGCAGTTCTTC. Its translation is CASNRGQSSYNEQFF.